This passage covers 18 T cell receptor beta chains from one sample sequenced in a study of identical twins (dated by TCRdb to the mid-2010s). Library creation used 5' RACE. The instrument given in TCRdb is Illumina HiSeq 2000. TCRdb reprocessed the public reads (quality trimming at Q25 with fastp, clone calling with MiXCR) and kept in-frame beta chains. Each record represents a unique CDR3 protein, reported with the most common genes and DNA among its rows. The sample has 250,000 or so distinct CDR3 sequences on record, over 9.5% of them singletons. The biggest ten clones account for 4% of the sample. A further study also used this sample, focusing on yellow fever vaccine responses in identical twins.

Sequencing was performed on memory (CD45RO+) T cells sorted from blood. Reading the label with the study, this specimen's cell subset or site is: CD45RO+ enriched T cells. The receptors shown here come from a woman younger than 35 in good health.

This clonotype turned up a few times. The rearrangement joins TRBV3-1 to TRBJ2-3; TRBD2 matches 8 bases. The CDR3 length is 15 residues. The germline V gene has CDR1 LGHDT and CDR2 YNNKEL (reference sequence). V lost 0 bases, J lost 7 bases, and 6 bases stayed unmatched. The CDR3 DNA follows: TGTGCCAGCAGCCAAGATTTCAGCGGGAGAAATACGCAGTATTTT. It specifies CASSQDFSGRNTQYF.

A few counts support this clonotype. This chain joins TRBV5-1 and TRBJ2-2; the D is unclear. CDR1 and CDR2 from the germline V gene are SGHRS and YFSETQ. This CDR3 is 17 amino acids long. Between the trimmed V and J ends, which lost 2 bases and 1 base, there was a span of 15 bases. In DNA form, the CDR3 reads TGCGCCAGCAGCTTTATGGAGAAGACTCTGAACACCGGGGAGCTGTTTTTT. The encoded protein is CASSFMEKTLNTGELFF.

Only a few counts were recorded for this clonotype. V gene TRBV18 combines with J gene TRBJ1-1; D unclear. Trimming stripped 5 bases from V and 8 bases from J, with 15 bases between. This CDR3 comprises 13 residues. Looked up from germline, CDR1 is KGHSH and CDR2 is LQKENI. CDR3 bases: TGTGCCAGCTCAGCTTCGACGACAACAGAAGCTTTCTTT. It is translated as CASSASTTTEAFF.

The CDR3 loop is CASSLGGTVAGELFF. DNA for the CDR3: TGCGCCAGCAGCTTGGGGGGGACCGTCGCCGGGGAGCTGTTTTTT. The chain links TRBV5-1 to TRBJ2-2; D possibly uses TRBD1 or TRBD2 (5 bases each). The CDR3 runs 15 residues. V was pared by 0 bases and J by 6 bases, with 12 bases between. In germline, CDR1 is SGHRS, CDR2 YFSETQ.

This clonotype was seen more than once but under ten times. This chain connects TRBV21-1 to TRBJ1-5. TRBV21-1 is a documented pseudogene. The CDR3 loop spans 16 amino acids. The CDR3 DNA reads TGTGCCAGCAGCAAACTTGCGGGTTTGGGCAATCAGCCCCAGCATTTT. Its protein is CASSKLAGLGNQPQHF.

In its sample, this clonotype was seen a few times. The chain is built from TRBV20-1 and TRBJ2-7, with 7 bases aligning to TRBD1. The CDR3 runs 14 residues. The V segment lost 3 bases and the J segment 4 bases; nucleotides outside the gene matches: 9. Per the germline V gene, CDR1 is DFQATT and CDR2 is SNEGSKA (reference sequence). The CDR3, as DNA: TGCAGTGCTAGTGGGGATGACAGGGTGTACGAGCAGTACTTC. Its translation is CSASGDDRVYEQYF.

This clonotype has a handful of counts. The rearrangement joins TRBV9 to TRBJ2-1; TRBD2 agrees at 16 bases. The ends lost 2 bases at V and 0 bases at J; junction bases unmatched: 5. Per the germline V gene, CDR1 is SGDLS and CDR2 is YYNGEE. The CDR3 is 19 residues long. CDR3 amino acids: CASSVGLAGGGSSYNEQFF. The CDR3 DNA is TGTGCCAGCAGCGTGGGACTAGCGGGAGGGGGGAGCTCCTACAATGAGCAGTTCTTC.

This clonotype was counted only a few times. V is TRBV29-1 and J is TRBJ1-1; D remains ambiguous. Trimming cost V 2 bases and J 7 bases, with 8 bases left between them. Germline assignment: CDR1 SQVTM and CDR2 ANQGSEA. The CDR3 consists of 11 residues. CDR3 protein: CSVERHFEAFF. The CDR3 DNA is TGCAGCGTTGAACGTCACTTTGAAGCTTTCTTT.

This clonotype was seen a few times. This rearrangement joins TRBV12-3 or TRBV12-4 to TRBJ2-7; TRBD1 or TRBD2 may be the D gene (5 bases each). V shed 3 bases and J shed 0 bases, with 12 bases lying between them. This CDR3 spans 15 amino acids. The CDR3: CASSFAGTSSYEQYF. The CDR3, as DNA: TGTGCCAGCAGTTTTGCAGGGACCAGCTCCTACGAGCAGTACTTC.

V is TRBV2 and J is TRBJ2-3, with D hard to call. Deletions cut 2 bases from V and 1 base from J, with 10 bases between. The length of the CDR3 is 15 residues. Looked up from germline, CDR1 is SNHLY and CDR2 is FYNNEI. The CDR3: CASSETQAGTDTQYF. The DNA for the CDR3 is TGTGCCAGCAGTGAAACGCAAGCTGGCACAGATACGCAGTATTTT.

Concerning this clonotype: At one end the junction does not follow the germline gene, possibly because of a read error. The chain links TRBV20-1 to TRBJ2-3; D perhaps matches TRBD2 (5 bases). The germline V gene has CDR1 DFQATT and CDR2 SNEGSKA (reference sequence). The CDR3 consists of 17 residues. The CDR3 reads CCARDRGPSASTDTQYF. CDR3 sequence (DNA): TGCTGTGCTAGAGATCGCGGGCCATCTGCGAGCACAGATACGCAGTATTTT.

This clonotype came up many times. The rearrangement uses TRBV20-1 and TRBJ2-7, with 8 bases that match TRBD2. From germline, CDR1 is DFQATT and CDR2 SNEGSKA (reference sequence). V was pared by 2 bases and J by 4 bases, with 4 bases of the junction left unmatched. CDR3 size: 13 residues. This chain's CDR3 is CSARSGSFYEQYF. In nucleotides, the CDR3 is TGCAGTGCTAGAAGCGGGAGTTTTTACGAGCAGTACTTC.

This clonotype was seen only a few times. V gene TRBV2 combines with J gene TRBJ1-6; D is unclear. The germline gives CDR1 SNHLY, CDR2 FYNNEI. Trimming shortened V by 8 bases and J by 9 bases, and 14 bases separated the two germline ends. CDR3 length: 13 amino acids. The CDR3 region is CASRELGSSPLHF. The CDR3 nucleotides are TGTGCCAGCCGGGAGTTAGGTAGTTCACCCCTCCACTTT.

This clonotype showed up just a few times. V and J are TRBV27 and TRBJ2-6, with TRBD1 matching 9 bases. V trimming: 5 bases; J trimming: 0 bases; junction bases outside the gene matches: 5. Per germline, CDR1 MNHEY and CDR2 SMNVEV (reference sequence). The CDR3 is 17 residues long. CDR3 DNA sequence: TGTGCCAGCAGTCTGAGGACAGGGGTCTCTGGGGCCAACGTCCTGACTTTC. Its translation is CASSLRTGVSGANVLTF. Using reference TRBV27 and TRBJ2-6 for the parts outside the CDR3, the full variable domain is EAQVTQNPRYLITVTGKKLTVTCSQNMNHEYMSWYRQDPGLGLRQIYYSMNVEVTDKGDVPEGYKVSRKEKRNFPLILESPSPNQTSLYFCASSLRTGVSGANVLTFGAGSRLTVL.

Ten or more counts support this clonotype. V gene TRBV6-1 combines with J gene TRBJ2-5; TRBD2 agrees at 8 bases. This CDR3 is 17 amino acids long. Germline values: CDR1 MNHNS, CDR2 SASEGT. With V trimmed by 7 bases and J by 3 bases, 16 bases remained unmatched. CDR3 sequence: CASTDGGAAGVKETQYF. CDR3 nucleotide sequence: TGTGCCAGCACCGACGGGGGGGCTGCGGGGGTCAAAGAGACCCAGTACTTC.

This clonotype occurred a few times. The chain carries TRBV5-6 and TRBJ2-1, with TRBD1 identical over 7 bases. V lost 0 bases, J lost 9 bases, and 9 bases stayed unmatched. Germline V gene data show CDR1 as SGHDT and CDR2 as YYEEEE. The CDR3 is made up of 15 amino acids. CDR3 region: CASSLAEDRMGEQFF. The DNA of the CDR3 is TGTGCCAGCAGCTTGGCCGAGGACAGGATGGGTGAGCAGTTCTTC.

The J gene is TRBJ2-2, the V gene TRBV20-1, with D unresolved. Trimming took off 7 bases at V and 7 bases at J, with 10 bases between the two ends. Germline values: CDR1 DFQATT, CDR2 SNEGSKA (reference sequence). The CDR3 is 11 residues long. CDR3 DNA sequence: TGCAGTGTCGAGTCGGGCGGGGAGCTGTTTTTT. Its translation: CSVESGGELFF.

This clonotype was detected a few times. The rearrangement links TRBV13 to TRBJ1-1; no clear D. With 2 bases removed from V and 2 bases from J, the gap between germline ends came to 15 bases. This CDR3 region has 16 residues. CDR1 and CDR2 (germline): PRHDT, FYEKMQ (reference sequence). CDR3 sequence reads: CASSLLRANRNTEAFF. CDR3 coding DNA: TGTGCCAGCAGCTTATTGAGGGCGAATAGAAACACTGAAGCTTTCTTT.